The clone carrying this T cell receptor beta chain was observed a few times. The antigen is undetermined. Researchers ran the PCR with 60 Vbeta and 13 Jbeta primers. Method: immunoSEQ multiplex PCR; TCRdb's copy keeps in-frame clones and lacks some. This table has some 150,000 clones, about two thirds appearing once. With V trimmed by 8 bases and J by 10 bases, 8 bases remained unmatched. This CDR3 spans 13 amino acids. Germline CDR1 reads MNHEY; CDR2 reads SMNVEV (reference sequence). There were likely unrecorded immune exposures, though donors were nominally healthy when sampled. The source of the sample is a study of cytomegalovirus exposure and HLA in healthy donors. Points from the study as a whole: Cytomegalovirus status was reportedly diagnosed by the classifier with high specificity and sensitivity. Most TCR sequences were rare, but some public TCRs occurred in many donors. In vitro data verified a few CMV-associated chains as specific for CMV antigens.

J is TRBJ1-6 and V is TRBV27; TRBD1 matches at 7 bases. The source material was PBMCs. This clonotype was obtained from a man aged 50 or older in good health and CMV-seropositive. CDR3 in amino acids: CASGDRVRSPLHF. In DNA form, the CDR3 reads TGTGCCAGCGGTGACAGGGTAAGGTCACCCCTCCACTTT.